This TCR beta chain originates from a study of response to subunit inactivated influenza vaccine. TCRdb re-called the RT-PCR reads through MiXCR, storing one row per CDR3 protein. This table holds 530,000 or so distinct CDR3 sequences, about 25% found once. Notes on the study in general: Each seasonal influenza vaccination recruits few new T cells, the authors suggested.

This clonotype was counted only a few times. Its target is unknown. In germline, CDR1 is DFQATT, CDR2 SNEGSKA (reference sequence). V lost 1 base to trimming and J lost 6 bases, with 9 bases between them. CDR3 length equals 12 residues. The chain couples TRBV20-1 to TRBJ1-2, with D possibly being TRBD1 (6 bases). This receptor was taken from a man in his fifties who received an inactivated influenza vaccine. This specimen consisted of CD4+ T cells sorted from PBMCs, obtained roughly 5 days after vaccination. The CDR3 region is CSARGAGDGYTF. The CDR3 region has the DNA TGCAGTGCTAGAGGGGCAGGGGATGGCTACACCTTC.